Below are 8 T cell receptor beta chains sequenced from a single sample in a study of graft-versus-host responses after intestinal transplantation. TCRdb's table, derived via immunoSEQ multiplex PCR, lists solely in-frame clones and lacks some. The sample holds approximately 32,000 clones, about 93% seen once. Sequenced material: PBMCs, taken 16 days after intestinal transplant. Source of these receptors: a human patient who received an intestinal transplant, so some T cells may come from the graft donor.

The chain uses TRBV5-1 and TRBJ2-3; D is perhaps TRBD1 (5 bases). Trimming shortened V by 6 bases and J by 5 bases, and 13 bases separated the two germline ends. Germline-derived CDR1 and CDR2 are SGHRS and YFSETQ. CDR3 length: 13 residues. DNA for the CDR3: TGCGCCAGCAAGCAGGGTAATAAAGATACGCAGTATTTT. It is translated as CASKQGNKDTQYF.

This chain joins TRBV5-1 and TRBJ2-2; no reliable D call. The germline V gene has CDR1 SGHRS and CDR2 YFSETQ. V shed 7 bases and J shed 0 bases, with 16 bases lying between them. CDR3 length: 16 amino acids. The CDR3 nucleotides read TGCGCCAGCGGCAATCGAGCGAGTACGAACACCGGGGAGCTGTTTTTT. Protein sequence: CASGNRASTNTGELFF.

The chain has TRBV19 and TRBJ2-2, with 10 nucleotides matching TRBD2. Germline trimming cut 3 bases from V and 4 bases from J; bases unmatched to any gene: 5. The CDR3 totals 16 residues. Per the germline V gene, CDR1 is LNHDA and CDR2 is SQIVND (reference sequence). The CDR3, as DNA: TGTGCCAGTAGTATTCTAGCGGGAGTGGGCACCGGGGAGCTGTTTTTT. Translated, it gives CASSILAGVGTGELFF. Full variable domain (outside the CDR3, taken from reference TRBV19 and TRBJ2-2): DGGITQSPKYLFRKEGQNVTLSCEQNLNHDAMYWYRQDPGQGLRLIYYSQIVNDFQKGDIAEGYSVSREKKESFPLTVTSAQKNPTAFYLCASSILAGVGTGELFFGEGSRLTVL.

This chain's CDR3 is CASSLRSGIIRNTEAFF. As DNA, the CDR3 is TGCGCCAGCAGCTTGCGATCAGGGATTATTAGGAACACTGAAGCTTTCTTT. The rearrangement joins TRBV5-1 to TRBJ1-1, with a tentative D call TRBD1 (5 bases). This CDR3 contains 17 residues. V lost 1 base and J lost 1, with 17 bases in between. Germline CDR1 and CDR2: SGHRS and YFSETQ.

In its sample, this clone was seen a few times. This chain joins TRBV4-2 and TRBJ1-5, with 8 bases aligning to TRBD1. Germline V lookup: CDR1 LGHNA, CDR2 YNFKEQ. V was clipped by 1 base and J by 3 bases; unmatched bases: 2. The CDR3 is 15 amino acids. CDR3 in amino acids: CASSQVDRDNQPQHF. In DNA form, the CDR3 reads TGTGCCAGCAGCCAAGTGGACAGGGACAATCAGCCCCAGCATTTT.

This sequence joins TRBV6-5 and TRBJ2-7; unclear D gene. V lost 5 bases to trimming and J lost 3 bases, with 14 bases between them. CDR1 and CDR2 from the germline V gene are MNHEY and SVGAGI. The CDR3 covers 14 residues. The CDR3 sequence: CASSTGPLRYEQYF. In DNA, the CDR3 is TGTGCCAGCAGTACCGGGCCCCTACGCTACGAGCAGTACTTC.

The count of this clone is one. The genes are TRBV14 and TRBJ2-1, with D uncertain. Germline assignment: CDR1 SGHDN and CDR2 FVKESK. CDR3 length equals 13 residues. Deletions cut 4 bases from V and 5 bases from J, with 9 bases between. The CDR3 coding sequence is TGTGCCAGCAGCCCTTTAGGTAACAATGAGCAGTTCTTC. This encodes CASSPLGNNEQFF.

The rearrangement links TRBV6-5 to TRBJ2-3; TRBD1 agrees at 8 bases. The CDR3 runs 15 residues. Germline V gives CDR1 MNHEY, CDR2 SVGAGI. V shed 2 bases, J shed 5 bases, and the junction held 6 bases outside the gene matches. The CDR3 DNA reads TGTGCCAGCAGTTACGCAGGGGGCGAGGGAGATACGCAGTATTTT. Protein product: CASSYAGGEGDTQYF.